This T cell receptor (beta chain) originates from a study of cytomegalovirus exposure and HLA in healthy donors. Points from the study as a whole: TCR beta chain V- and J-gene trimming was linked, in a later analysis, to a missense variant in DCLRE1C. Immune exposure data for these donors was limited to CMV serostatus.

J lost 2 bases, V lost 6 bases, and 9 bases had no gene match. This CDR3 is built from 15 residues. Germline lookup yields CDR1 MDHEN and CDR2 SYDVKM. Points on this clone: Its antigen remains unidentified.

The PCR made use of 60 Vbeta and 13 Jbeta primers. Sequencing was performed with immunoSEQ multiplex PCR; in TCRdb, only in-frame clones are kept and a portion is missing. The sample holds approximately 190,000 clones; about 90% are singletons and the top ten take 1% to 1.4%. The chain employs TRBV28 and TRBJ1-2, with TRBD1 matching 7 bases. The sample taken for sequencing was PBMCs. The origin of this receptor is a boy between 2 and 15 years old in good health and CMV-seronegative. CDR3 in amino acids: CASRTGAMTNYGYTF. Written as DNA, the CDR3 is TGTGCCAGCAGAACAGGGGCGATGACCAACTATGGCTACACCTTC.